The entry below describes one TCR beta chain. Its antigen remains unknown. Libraries were made from TCR beta cDNA, and they carried unique molecular identifiers. TCRdb re-called the PCR reads through MiXCR, storing one row per CDR3 protein. The sample consists of 500,000 to 600,000 distinct CDR3 sequences, around 44% of them appearing once. These data belong to a study of post-analysis software for immune sequencing data. In the study overall: Included among the disease courses, which were recorded for the cohort, were relapsing-remitting, secondary progressive and progressive-relapsing multiple sclerosis. Study-wide findings and caveats: Controls had lower frequencies than patients of about 5 TRBV segments, which included TRBV5-6, TRBV5-1 and TRBV20-1.

This CDR3 is built from 15 residues. Germline V gene sequence: CDR1 LNHNV, CDR2 YYDKDF (reference sequence). Trimming took off 2 bases at V and 5 bases at J, with 13 bases between the two ends. The chain couples TRBV15 to TRBJ2-1; D possibly corresponds to TRBD1 (5 bases). The clonotype comes from a girl aged 10 to 17 with multiple sclerosis. Material for sequencing was blood. In DNA, the CDR3 is TGTGCCACCAGCAGACGATCTCAGACAGACAATGAGCAGTTCTTC. This sequence encodes CATSRRSQTDNEQFF.